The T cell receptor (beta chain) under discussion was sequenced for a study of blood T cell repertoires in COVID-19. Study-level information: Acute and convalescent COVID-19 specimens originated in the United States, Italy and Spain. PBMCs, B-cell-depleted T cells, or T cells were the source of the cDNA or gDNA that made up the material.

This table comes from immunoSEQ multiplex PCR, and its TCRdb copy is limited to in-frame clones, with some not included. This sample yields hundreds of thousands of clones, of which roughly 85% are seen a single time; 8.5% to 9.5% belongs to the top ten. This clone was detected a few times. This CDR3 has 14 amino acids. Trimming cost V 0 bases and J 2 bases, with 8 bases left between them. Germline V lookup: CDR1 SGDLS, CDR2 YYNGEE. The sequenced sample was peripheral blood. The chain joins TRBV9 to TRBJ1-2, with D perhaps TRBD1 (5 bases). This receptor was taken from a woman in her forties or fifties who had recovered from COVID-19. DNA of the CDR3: TGTGCCAGCAGCGTAGCTCAGGGAAACTATGGCTACACCTTC. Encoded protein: CASSVAQGNYGYTF.